The entry below describes one T cell receptor beta chain. As yet, its antigen is unknown. The record originates from a study of T cell responses to AZD1222 COVID-19 vaccine. Looking at the study overall: Pooled in the analysis were second doses at about 4 or about 12 weeks. Study findings and constraints: Repertoires were sampled only after the peak T cell response. Spike-spanning, vaccine-associated CD4 TCRs were dominant at 160-218 and 743-854. Nearly half of unique spike-specific TCRs reportedly avoided B.1.351 and B.1.1.7 mutated regions.

Here immunoSEQ multiplex PCR was the method, and the copy in TCRdb shows in-frame clones only, minus some. The sample shows about 99,000 clones, 70% to 90% of them seen only once. Per germline, CDR1 MNHEY and CDR2 SVGAGI. This CDR3 comprises 13 residues. V lost 7 bases and J lost 3, with 9 bases in between. This specimen consisted of peripheral blood, obtained on day 0 of AZD1222 vaccination. This sequence originates from an adult in good health. The rearrangement joins TRBV6-5 to TRBJ1-4, with a possible D match to TRBD1 (6 bases). For the CDR3, the DNA is TGTGCCAGCAACAGACAGGCTAATGAAAAACTGTTTTTT. Its protein product is CASNRQANEKLFF.